The 9 T cell receptor beta chains below were found in one sample sequenced in a study of early stage breast cancer tumors. The assay was immunoSEQ multiplex PCR, and TCRdb's table has in-frame clones only and misses some. The table has about 9,000 clones, around 71% seen once. The sequenced sample was breast tumor tissue. The receptors here all came from a person aged 45 to 59 with breast cancer.

The gene calls are TRBV19 and TRBJ1-5, with 7 bases fitting TRBD1. The CDR3 runs 14 residues. From germline, CDR1 is LNHDA and CDR2 SQIVND (reference sequence). Unmatched junction bases numbered 6, after V lost 8 bases and J lost 2 bases. CDR3 DNA: TGTGCCAGTGGACAAGACAGGGGCAATCAGCCCCAGCATTTT. Translated, it gives CASGQDRGNQPQHF.

This clone occurred a few times. Other DNA sequences in this specimen translate into the identical CDR3. The chain links TRBV19 to TRBJ1-2; D is undetermined. The germline V gene encodes CDR1 LNHDA and CDR2 SQIVND (reference sequence). V lost 2 bases, J lost 4 bases, and 5 bases lay in between. The CDR3 spans 12 residues. The CDR3, as DNA: TGTGCCAGTAGTATATCTGTCTATGGCTACACCTTC. It codes for CASSISVYGYTF.

This clone is a singleton in its sample. This sequence joins TRBV11-3 and TRBJ2-1, with unresolved D. Germline V gene sequence: CDR1 SGHNT, CDR2 YENEEA. This CDR3 has 12 amino acids. V lost 5 bases, J lost 6 bases, and 8 bases lay in between. The CDR3 reads CASSPPPNEQFF. CDR3 bases: TGTGCCAGCAGCCCTCCCCCCAATGAGCAGTTCTTC.

The V and J genes are TRBV27 and TRBJ2-5, with 9 bases lining up with TRBD1. The CDR3 is 12 amino acids. V lost 8 bases to trimming and J lost 5 bases; unmatched junction nucleotides: 3. Germline CDR1 and CDR2: MNHEY and SMNVEV (reference sequence). The CDR3 loop is CASGTGRETQYF. The CDR3 DNA is TGTGCCAGCGGGACAGGGCGCGAGACCCAGTACTTC.

V is TRBV4-2 and J is TRBJ2-2; D perhaps matches TRBD2 (5 bases). V was cut by 0 bases and J by 3 bases, with 11 bases left in between. The CDR3 totals 16 residues. The germline V gene has CDR1 LGHNA and CDR2 YNFKEQ. CDR3 region: CASSQDRRADTGELFF. CDR3 coding DNA: TGTGCCAGCAGCCAAGATAGGCGGGCGGACACCGGGGAGCTGTTTTTT.

This clone is large by share. The chain has TRBV7-6 and TRBJ2-3; possibly TRBD1 for D (6 bases). This CDR3 has 14 residues. V shed 4 bases and J shed 6 bases, with 14 bases lying between them. The germline V gene encodes CDR1 SGHVS and CDR2 FNYEAQ. The CDR3 loop reads CASSSGQLQDTQYF. The CDR3 DNA sequence: TGTGCCAGCAGCTCAGGACAGCTACAGGATACGCAGTATTTT.

J is TRBJ2-1 and V is TRBV5-5; D not resolved. There are 14 residues in the CDR3. Trimming shortened V by 2 bases and J by 6 bases, and 12 bases separated the two germline ends. Germline V gene sequence: CDR1 SGHKS, CDR2 YYEKEE (reference sequence). The CDR3, as DNA: TGTGCCAGCAGCTTTATCCCTATGTCCAATGAGCAGTTCTTC. This gives the protein CASSFIPMSNEQFF.

The chain combines TRBV29-1 with TRBJ1-4, with a possible D match to TRBD1 (5 bases). CDR3 length: 12 residues. Deletions cut 5 bases from V and 2 bases from J, with 6 bases between. Germline assignment: CDR1 SQVTM and CDR2 ANQGSEA. The DNA for the CDR3 is TGCAGCGTTTGGGACACTAATGAAAAACTGTTTTTT. Protein: CSVWDTNEKLFF.

The J gene is TRBJ2-5, the V gene TRBV9; 12 nucleotides line up with TRBD2. This CDR3 region has 15 residues. Germline V gene lookup returns CDR1 SGDLS and CDR2 YYNGEE. Trimming took 3 bases from V and 5 from J; bases not matched to a gene: 5. This CDR3 is CASSASGRAWETQYF. CDR3 coding DNA: TGTGCCAGCAGCGCTAGCGGGAGGGCTTGGGAGACCCAGTACTTC. Full variable domain (missing parts from reference TRBV9 and TRBJ2-5): DSGVTQTPKHLITATGQRVTLRCSPRSGDLSVYWYQQSLDQGLQFLIQYYNGEERAKGNILERFSAQQFPDLHSELNLSSLELGDSALYFCASSASGRAWETQYFGPGTRLLVL.